The source of this TCR beta chain is a study of blood T cell repertoires in COVID-19. The wider study: In each case, the material was cDNA or gDNA derived from T cells, B-cell-depleted T cells, or PBMCs.

In the original workflow: Amplification from reference gene primers served as the basis for estimated nucleated cell counts. Produced via immunoSEQ multiplex PCR; TCRdb's table is partial and in-frame only. V and J calls and clone size are given by that table; D and trimming were obtained from the DNA. The table shows under 60,000 clones, with over 80% occurring only once. The TCR was taken from a human donor in a cohort sampled during active COVID-19. Sequenced input: peripheral blood.

The DNA for the CDR3 is TGTGCCAGCAGTTCGTACAGGGGGAAGACCCAGTACTTC. Translated, it gives CASSSYRGKTQYF. The chain joins TRBV25-1 to TRBJ2-5; 8 bases map to TRBD1. The J segment lost 6 bases and the V segment lost 5 bases, leaving 5 bases of the junction unmatched. Germline-derived CDR1 and CDR2 are MGHDK and SYGVNS. CDR3 length: 13 amino acids.